This T cell receptor beta chain was obtained from a study of cytomegalovirus exposure and HLA in healthy donors (dated by TCRdb to about 2017). For context, the study as a whole: In an earlier analysis of approximately 500 of the donors, about 260 Gb of sequence data and 100 million or so unique TCR beta sequences from some 170 million T cells were reported. An early release that covered roughly 600 HLA-typed donors contained 250 to 350 gigabases of sequencing data and tens of millions of unique TCR sequences. A handful of DR-DQ haplotypes were handled as single units for association and clustering because linkage in the cohort was strong. Donor age, sex, ethnicity and CMV serostatus were collected together with the repertoire data. In addition to the first cohort of 666 subjects, a separate validation cohort of under 150 different subjects was used. To decide whether each TCR beta V gene segment behaved as functional or pseudogenic, an earlier analysis of some 570 of the donors relied on high-throughput TCR beta sequencing. Using immunosequencing, the study profiled T cell repertoires from fewer than 700 subjects and related those repertoires to cytomegalovirus serostatus. High-throughput TCR immunosequencing, statistical association of individual TCRs with disease status, and machine learning were combined to predict cytomegalovirus infection status. Among about 360 genotyped donors of the cohort, an average of about 240,000 unique TCR beta nucleotide sequences were sequenced per donor, about a sixth of them non-productive. Rather than using new phenotypic data, the later analysis identified candidate immune exposures from TCR beta sequences and from how often those sequences occurred across donors. Of the approximately 400 genotyped donors, over 65% fell in the genetic ancestry cluster associated with self-reported Caucasian donors. The aim of the study was to test whether cataloging public T cell receptors could identify signatures of past pathogen exposure. The number of typed donors differed by locus: roughly 620-640 for A, B, C, DRB1 and DQB1; approximately 520 for DQA1; 606 for DPA1; and approximately 450 for DPB1. HLA typing covered class I and class II loci at four-digit resolution. To study patterns of TCR occurrence, a later analysis re-analyzed previously published TCR beta repertoires from hundreds of donors and added high-resolution HLA genotyping. Every repertoire in the discovery cohort had been generated on one and the same sequencing platform. Genome-wide SNP genotypes for about 60% of the roughly 700 donors were used in a later genetic analysis, which treated that subset as a discovery cohort. The paper's findings and limits, for the study overall: Most CMV-associated TCR beta chains appeared to be HLA-restricted in a later analysis, and the HLA associations seemed to be driven largely by CMV exposure. Several of the top co-occurrence clusters appeared to be linked to parvovirus B19, influenza, CMV and Epstein-Barr virus, according to a later analysis. The classifier was reported to diagnose cytomegalovirus status with high specificity and sensitivity in both the original cohort and the validation cohort. The sequencing pipeline was judged likely to have produced a cluster of highly shared sequence variants as a technical artifact. An earlier analysis of around 600 of the donors showed that most TCR beta V segments appeared in productive rearrangements either about 87% or about 30% of the time, which broadly matched IMGT annotations. Strong co-occurrence of HLA alleles, especially DR and DQ, made assigning TCR associations to individual alleles difficult. Correlated functional status among segregating V segments might be attributable to linkage disequilibrium, but an unknown experimental factor could not be ruled out. In a later genetic analysis, a missense DCLRE1C variant was associated with V-gene and J-gene trimming of TCR beta chains, and the association was replicated in an independent cohort. Compared with the 666-donor mean, donors in an Asian-associated ancestry cluster had fewer N-insertions in productive TCRs, according to a later genetic analysis. A further reported finding was that TCR beta sequences accurately predicted the HLA-A and HLA-B alleles for most subjects in the first cohort. Only TCR beta chains were sequenced in this cohort, and the absence of alpha or paired-chain data limited detectable features. A later analysis found that HLA-associated TCR beta chains were more clonally expanded and had lower generation probabilities than equally common non-associated chains. Specific HLA alleles were associated with 16,951 TCR beta sequences at a false discovery rate of 0.05 in a later analysis. Presence/absence analyses assumed roughly uniform sequencing depth across donors, an assumption that may not hold. CMV serostatus was the only immune exposure information available for the cohort. It was suggested by the authors that the approach could potentially be generalized to other disease states and immunological phenotypes. The earlier analysis of fewer than 750 of the donors excluded about 16 rarely observed V segments, including chromosome 9 orphons, because counts were too low. Because HLA typing was missing for some donors at each locus, association tests included only the typed subset. While some public TCRs were present in many individuals, most TCR sequences turned up only very rarely across donors. Some IMGT-functional V segments, including TRBV6-2 and TRBV6-3, could not be told apart with the 87-base-pair reads, so those segments were excluded. Three of the identified cytomegalovirus-associated TCR beta chains were confirmed in vitro to be specific for cytomegalovirus antigens. A total of 164 TCR beta chains were listed by the study as associated with cytomegalovirus. In a later analysis, the rate of TCR association differed among HLA loci, with DRB1 alleles having the most associated TCRs and HLA-C alleles having the fewest.

The cohort consisted of 666 healthy bone marrow donors. All cohort members were sampled while nominally healthy, although unrecorded immune exposures were likely present. The donor tested CMV seronegative, placing the donor among the 300 to 400 seronegative members of the cohort. Every donor gave a peripheral blood sample, and the peripheral blood mononuclear cells from that sample were used for TCR beta sequencing. Genomic DNA was extracted from the blood cell samples with the Qiagen DNeasy Blood Extraction Kit. Library generation was performed with the immunoSEQ multiplex PCR assay. For the multiplex PCR, a mixture combining 60 forward primers for TCR Vbeta segments and 13 reverse primers for TCR Jbeta segments was used. The CDR3 region of rearranged TCR beta genes was amplified from genomic DNA with a multiplex PCR assay. The Illumina HiSeq System was used to sequence the amplified TCR beta libraries as 87-base-pair reads. Per the original workflow: A later analysis tallied about 77 million unique TCR beta chains across the approximately 670 repertoires, and approximately 12 million of those chains were shared by two or more donors. A nearest-neighbor algorithm error-corrected the raw reads and collapsed the reads into unique sequences, merging closely related sequences to remove PCR and sequencing errors. Alignment of CDR3 sequences to IMGT reference sequences was used to assign V, D and J gene segments. Each retained sequence needed at least a six-nucleotide match to both a V gene segment and a J gene segment. Rearrangements were called productive when the CDR3 lacked stop codons and stayed in frame with V and J; all others were non-productive. Following IMGT convention, CDR3 was defined as the stretch from the second conserved V-encoded cysteine up to the conserved J-encoded phenylalanine. The earlier analysis of some 600 of the donors excluded sequences that lacked an unambiguous match to a single V gene segment. An earlier analysis of some 610 of the donors called V segments functional above 56.7% productive rearrangements and segregating when the between-donor standard deviation exceeded 5%. To diagnose cytomegalovirus status from the catalog of TCR beta chain sequences, a statistical classification framework was built. In a later analysis, V and J genes were assigned by comparing TCR nucleotide sequences against IMGT/GENE-DB human TR gene sequences. The TCRdist pipeline was used in a later analysis to assign CDR3 sequences and most-parsimonious VDJ recombination scenarios. In a later analysis, each TCR beta chain was defined by its CDR3 amino acid sequence together with its V-gene family, and reads lacking a unique V-gene family were excluded. As a way to deal with suspected cross-contamination and a sequencing artifact, a later analysis dropped 450 to 700 nucleotide sequences that were highly shared and had low generation probability. In a later analysis, a clonal expansion index was calculated for each public chain from normalized within-repertoire ranks of inferred template counts. In a later analysis, generation probabilities were computed using a VDJ recombination model fitted to out-of-frame rearrangements, and the results were checked against IGoR. In a later analysis, TCR-TCR, TCR-HLA and TCR-CMV co-occurrence was scored with hypergeometric tests, and a repertoire-size bias correction was applied to TCR pairs. In a later analysis, false discovery rates were estimated by permuting HLA or CMV assignments 20 times. A later analysis grouped co-occurring TCRs with DBSCAN, adding TCRdist sequence similarity when clustering within HLA-allele-positive subsets. For co-occurrence clustering, repertoires with fewer than 30,000 or more than 120,000 public chains were excluded, along with 4 to 6 repertoires with anomalous nucleotide sharing. As stored in TCRdb, this immuneACCESS dataset retains in-frame rearrangements with V and J assigned. A fraction of the clones does not appear; measured against another copy, unresolved V genes explain less than half of the discrepancy, and the remainder lacks a known reason. V, J and clone size reflect that table, while D and trimming were determined from the DNA. The record for this sample contains 140,000 to 150,000 clones. Of the sample, around 0.96% falls within the top ten clones.

The germline V gene specifies LGHNA as CDR1 and YNFKEQ as CDR2. The CDR3 contains 16 residues, cysteine and phenylalanine counted. The entry retains the CDR3 DNA only, 48 bases that are in frame from base 1. A distance of 11 bases separates the germline ends of V and J, which lose 3 bases and 0 bases respectively. About this clone: Its antigen is unknown.

This TCR came from a male donor in good health and CMV-seronegative. Sequencing was performed on PBMCs. This sequence uses TRBV4-2 and TRBJ2-2; possibly the D gene is TRBD2, per 6 matching bases. The CDR3 region: CASSQGVAANTGELFF. The base sequence is TGTGCCAGCAGCCAGGGTGTAGCGGCGAACACCGGGGAGCTGTTTTTT.